There are a few counts of the clone carrying this T cell receptor beta chain. Its antigen is undetermined. Hyperthyroidism patients were newly diagnosed, ill under 2 months, and aged 18 to 65 years. Uncontrolled infections, other autoimmune diseases, pregnancy or lactation barred patients from enrollment. This sample stems from a study of Graves' ophthalmopathy and Graves' hyperthyroidism. RNA transcripts were the source from which TCR beta CDR3 regions were amplified. Second-round multiplex PCR followed a first-round RT-PCR using HTBI primers. TCRdb reanalysed the multiplex PCR reads using MiXCR and keeps one entry per CDR3 protein. In the table there are 1 million to 1.3 million distinct CDR3 sequences, 35% to 40% of which are singletons. Study results and limitations: Most clonotypes expanded in thyroid above 0.001 frequency were present in blood too. The model predicted ophthalmopathy progression with roughly 70% sensitivity and around 72% specificity.

Trimming took 4 bases from V and 4 from J, leaving 5 bases between them. The CDR3 totals 11 residues. Germline CDR1 GTSNPN, CDR2 SVGIG (reference sequence). The sequence came from an adult man with Graves' hyperthyroidism. Material: peripheral blood or thyroid tissue (not recorded which). This chain uses TRBV30 with TRBJ1-3, with D hard to call. The CDR3 region has the DNA TGTGCCTGGACACCCGGAAACACCATATATTTT. Residues: CAWTPGNTIYF.